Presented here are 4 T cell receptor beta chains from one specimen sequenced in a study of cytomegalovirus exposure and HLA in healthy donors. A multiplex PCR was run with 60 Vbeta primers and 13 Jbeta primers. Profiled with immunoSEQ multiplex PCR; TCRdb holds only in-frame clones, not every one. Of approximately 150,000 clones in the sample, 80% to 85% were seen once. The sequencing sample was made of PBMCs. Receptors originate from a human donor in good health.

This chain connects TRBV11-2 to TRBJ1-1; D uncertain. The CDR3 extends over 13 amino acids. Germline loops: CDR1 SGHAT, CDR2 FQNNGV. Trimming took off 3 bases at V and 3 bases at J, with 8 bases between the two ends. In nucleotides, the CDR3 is TGTGCCAGCAGCTTTAGAGAACACACTGAAGCTTTCTTT. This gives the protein CASSFREHTEAFF.

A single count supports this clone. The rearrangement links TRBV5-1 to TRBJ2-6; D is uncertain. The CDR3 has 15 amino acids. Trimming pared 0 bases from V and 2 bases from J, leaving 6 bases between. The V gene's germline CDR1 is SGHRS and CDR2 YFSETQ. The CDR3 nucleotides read TGCGCCAGCAGCTTGGTCCGGGCTGGGGCCAACGTCCTGACTTTC. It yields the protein CASSLVRAGANVLTF.

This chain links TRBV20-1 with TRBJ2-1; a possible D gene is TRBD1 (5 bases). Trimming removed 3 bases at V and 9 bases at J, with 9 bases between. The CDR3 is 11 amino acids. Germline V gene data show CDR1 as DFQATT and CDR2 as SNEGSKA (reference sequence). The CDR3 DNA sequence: TGCAGTGCTAGTCAGGGTGGTGAGCAGTTCTTC. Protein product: CSASQGGEQFF.

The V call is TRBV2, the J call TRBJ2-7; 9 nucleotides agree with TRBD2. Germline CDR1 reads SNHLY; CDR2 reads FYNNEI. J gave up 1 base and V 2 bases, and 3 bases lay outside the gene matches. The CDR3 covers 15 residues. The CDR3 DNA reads TGTGCCAGCAGTGAACTAGCGGGAACGTCCTACGAGCAGTACTTC. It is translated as CASSELAGTSYEQYF.